This TCR beta chain was identified during a study of OX40 agonist ivuxolimab in advanced cancers. This CDR3 is built from 16 residues. Unmatched junction bases numbered 12, after V lost 3 bases and J lost 8 bases. Germline-derived CDR1 and CDR2 are SGDLS and YYNGEE. Sequenced by immunoSEQ multiplex PCR; TCRdb stores in-frame clones only, minus some. The sample includes more than 15,000 clones, 75% to 95% of them seen just once. V usage is TRBV9 and J usage is TRBJ2-1; 9 bases fit TRBD1. Sequencing was performed on CD4+ or CD8+ T cells sorted from blood, taken in a trial of the OX40 agonist ivuxolimab. The sequence came from an adult with an advanced solid tumor such as melanoma, head and neck, liver or kidney cancer. CDR3 in amino acids: CASSAPRDRVGDEQFF. The CDR3 nucleotides read TGTGCCAGCAGCGCCCCCCGGGACAGGGTGGGCGATGAGCAGTTCTTC.